This entry is about one TCR beta chain. Its antigen is still unknown. No quality values exist for individual bases; no much larger clone is one base distant. Ophthalmopathy patients had moderately to severely active disease, with a Clinical Activity Score of 3 or more, a NOSPECS grade of 4 or more, and a disease duration of less than 3 months. Patients with uncontrolled infections, other autoimmune diseases, pregnancy or lactation were excluded. Diagnoses relied on clinical symptoms, serum thyroxine and TRAb, thyroid ultrasound and orbital computed tomography. Ficoll-Paque density gradient centrifugation was used to isolate PBMCs from under 11 ml of fresh peripheral blood. Trizol reagent was used to extract total RNA, and RNA quality was then checked on an Agilent 2100 Bioanalyzer. This sample was taken from a study of T cells in Graves' hyperthyroidism and ophthalmopathy (dated by TCRdb to the late 2010s). As for the study more broadly: Peripheral blood samples were taken at the time of initial diagnosis, prior to any treatment. TCR V-J signatures able to tell the groups apart were searched for in a discovery cohort of 90 to 100 patients, of whom more than 40 had Graves' ophthalmopathy and about 60 had stable Graves' hyperthyroidism. Whether ophthalmopathy could be predicted prospectively was tested in an independent validation cohort made up of approximately 19 hyperthyroidism patients plus 17 patients who later progressed to ophthalmopathy. For training and testing, the 100 or so patients in the discovery cohort were randomly divided in a 7:3 ratio. The study also compared thyroid tissue and blood T-cell repertoires from several Graves' hyperthyroidism patients. Following sampling, methimazole starting at 30 mg daily was given to hyperthyroidism patients, and high-dose intravenous methylprednisolone was given to ophthalmopathy patients. According to the paper, TCR Vbeta CDR3 sequencing was carried out on 135 peripheral blood samples, which came from some 41 ophthalmopathy, around 75 hyperthyroidism and approximately 17 progressor patients.

TCR beta CDR3 regions were amplified from RNA transcripts. For the first round of RT-PCR on the TCR CDR3, the HTBI primer set was used together with the Qiagen OneStep RT-PCR kit. A second multiplex PCR round built the libraries, followed by size selection and purification. Paired-end sequencing of the libraries was performed with 100 bp reads on an Illumina HiSeq2000. Regarding the original processing steps: SOAPnuke was used to process the raw data, throwing out any read that contained adapters or uncalled bases, had a mean Phred below 15, or lacked an exact constant-primer or identifier match. High-quality paired reads were merged using COPE v1.2.5, and each unique nucleotide sequence was defined as a clonotype. MiTCR v1.1 was used to align the clonotypes against IMGT TRBV, TRBD and TRBJ reference segments. The analysis was restricted to V-J combinations with a frequency above 0.0001, which together covered roughly 99% of the repertoires. The TCS score was defined as F50 (clonal expansion) divided by E x V (chaos), with BLOSUM62-based TCRdist calculated between CDR3 peptides within each V-J. Welch's t-statistics and random forest reduced fewer than 550 V-J features to 10 to 15, which were used in a naive Bayes classifier (R e1071). The raw public reads went through TCRdb reprocessing: fastp at Q25, MiXCR clone calling, in-frame beta chains kept. All rows with the same CDR3 protein become a single entry with the most common DNA and genes. V and J calls and clone size were set by TCRdb, not the authors. The sample yields about 300,000 distinct CDR3 sequences; 15% to 20% were counted once. Jointly, the top ten make up under 40% of the sample.

Broad study findings and their caveats: Sample size was not statistically predetermined, and investigators were not blinded to group allocation. A model built on a 13 V-J signature distinguished ophthalmopathy from stable hyperthyroidism, reaching around 88% sensitivity and approximately 81% specificity in cross-validation and 80%/75% in testing. Most expanded thyroid clonotypes (frequency above 0.001) were also found in blood, which suggests that blood repertoires may mirror thyroid immune responses. In validation, progression to ophthalmopathy was predicted by the model with approximately 67% sensitivity and 72% to 85% specificity, a median of approximately 6.5 months before onset.

The CDR3 contains 15 residues, cysteine and phenylalanine counted. Only the CDR3 region is kept as DNA, spanning 45 bases read in frame from base 1. CDR1 and CDR2 (MNHEY, SVGAGI) derive from the germline V gene. Trimming accounts for 2 bases at V and 6 bases at J, while the number of junction bases matched to no gene is 4. The V gene is TRBV6-5 and the J gene is TRBJ1-1; TRBD1 lines up with 12 middle nucleotides. Material for sequencing was blood. This TCR was sampled from a man aged 45 to 65 with Graves' ophthalmopathy. The CDR3 protein is CASSYPGTGGPEAFF. The sequenced DNA is TGTGCCAGCAGTTACCCCGGGACAGGGGGCCCTGAAGCTTTCTTT.